This T cell receptor (beta chain) was captured in a study of CD8+CD57+ T cells in acquired aplastic anemia. Genomic DNA constituted the template upon which TCR beta VDJ and CDR3 profiling was performed. Using its own MiXCR run on the reads, TCRdb lists one record per CDR3 protein. The sample holds roughly 180,000 distinct CDR3 sequences, less than 65% seen once. Germline V lookup: CDR1 LNHNV, CDR2 YYDKDF (reference sequence). This CDR3 is 15 amino acids long. The V end lost 3 bases, the J end lost 8 bases, and 19 bases lay between the germline ends. Patients chosen for sequencing had shown CD8+CD57+ cell expansion by flow cytometry.

This receptor was identified in a human donor with aplastic anemia. Sequencing was carried out using sorted CD4+, CD8+, or CD8+CD57+ T cells (not recorded which) from PBMCs. This rearrangement joins TRBV15 to TRBJ1-2, with D perhaps TRBD1 (6 bases). Here the CDR3 DNA reads TGTGCCACCAGCAGTGCCCTAGAGTTTAGGGGGGGCTACACCTTC. It yields the protein CATSSALEFRGGYTF.